This TCR beta chain appears in the sequencing data of a study of graft-versus-host responses after intestinal transplantation. The overall study: Recipients received multivisceral, liver-intestinal, or isolated intestinal transplants.

Sequenced by immunoSEQ multiplex PCR; TCRdb stores in-frame clones only, minus some. The sample includes about 85,000 clones, around 83% of them seen just once. Germline V gene sequence: CDR1 SGHTA, CDR2 FQGNSA. V lost 2 bases, J lost 5 bases, and 12 bases lay in between. The CDR3 is made up of 15 amino acids. Whole-study results and caveats: Allograft clonal ratios (graft-versus-host to host-versus-graft) were high in patients who had graft-donor T cell macrochimerism. Peak levels of circulating GvH clones tracked with early post-transplant HvG declines. GvH clones occurred in recipient marrow; some first appeared in ileum or blood.

To note about this clone: Antigen: not known.

This TCR was recovered from a human donor who received an intestinal transplant. The sequencing used unstimulated CD4+ T cells sorted from spleen or lymph node cells, collected before intestinal transplant. V usage is TRBV7-2 and J usage is TRBJ1-4; weak D call: TRBD1 (5 bases). CDR3 protein: CASSLRLGGNEKLFF. The DNA for the CDR3 is TGTGCCAGCAGCTTACGGTTGGGGGGGAATGAAAAACTGTTTTTT.